This entry concerns a single T cell receptor (beta chain). This sample was included in a study of control samples from healthy donors and cancer patients. V lost 3 bases to trimming and J lost 1 base, with 15 bases between them. Looked up from germline, CDR1 is SEHNR and CDR2 is FQNEAQ (reference sequence). There are 16 residues in the CDR3. Using immunoSEQ multiplex PCR, the repertoire was profiled, and TCRdb retains in-frame clones only, with some absent. The top ten clones hold around a sixth of a sample with some 74,000 clones, 75% to 85% of them seen once. Sequenced material: blood. This clonotype originated in a man aged 55 to 69 in good health. V is TRBV7-9 and J is TRBJ2-5; the D gene is possibly TRBD1 (6 bases). In nucleotides, the CDR3 is TGTGCCAGCAGCTTTCCACAGGGATCCCCCCAAGAGACCCAGTACTTC. As protein: CASSFPQGSPQETQYF. The full variable domain, its missing parts supplied by reference TRBV7-9 and TRBJ2-5, is DTGVSQNPRHKITKRGQNVTFRCDPISEHNRLYWYRQTLGQGPEFLTYFQNEAQLEKSRLLSDRFSAERPKGSFSTLEIQRTEQGDSAMYLCASSFPQGSPQETQYFGPGTRLLVL.